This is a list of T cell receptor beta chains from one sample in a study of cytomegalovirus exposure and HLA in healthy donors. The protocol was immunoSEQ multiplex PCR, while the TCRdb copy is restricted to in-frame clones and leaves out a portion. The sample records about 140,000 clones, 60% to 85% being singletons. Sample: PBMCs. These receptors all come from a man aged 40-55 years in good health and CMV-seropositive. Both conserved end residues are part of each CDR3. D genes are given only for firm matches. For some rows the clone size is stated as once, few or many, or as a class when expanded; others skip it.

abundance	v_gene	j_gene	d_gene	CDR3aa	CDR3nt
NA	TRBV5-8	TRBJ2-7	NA	CASTIGRVRGEQYF	TGTGCCAGCACCATAGGGCGGGTGCGAGGCGAGCAGTACTTC
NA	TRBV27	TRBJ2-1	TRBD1	CASSSFRQGNEQFF	TGTGCCAGCAGTAGCTTCAGACAGGGCAATGAGCAGTTCTTC
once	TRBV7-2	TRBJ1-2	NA	CASSLGSNVYGYTF	TGTGCCAGCAGCTTGGGGAGTAATGTCTATGGCTACACCTTC
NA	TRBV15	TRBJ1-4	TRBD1	CATSRAGQANEKLFF	TGTGCCACCAGCAGAGCGGGACAGGCTAATGAAAAACTGTTTTTT
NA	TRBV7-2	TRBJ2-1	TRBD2	CASSFSGLARVGEQFF	TGTGCCAGCAGCTTCTCGGGACTAGCGAGGGTAGGGGAGCAGTTCTTC
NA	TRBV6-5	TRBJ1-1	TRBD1	CASSPLGQAVGFF	TGTGCCAGCAGTCCCCTCGGACAGGCGGTGGGCTTCTTT
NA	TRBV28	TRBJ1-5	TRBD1	CAGAGQGGFSNQPQHF	TGTGCCGGCGCTGGACAGGGTGGTTTCAGCAATCAGCCCCAGCATTTT
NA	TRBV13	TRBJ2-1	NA	CASSLRLTAYNEQFF	TGTGCCAGCAGCTTACGCCTGACAGCGTACAATGAGCAGTTCTTC
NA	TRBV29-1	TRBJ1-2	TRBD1	CSVAGTDNNYGYTF	TGCAGCGTTGCCGGGACAGATAATAACTATGGCTACACCTTC
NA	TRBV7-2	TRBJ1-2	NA	CASSLAGAGVGYGYTF	TGTGCCAGCAGCTTAGCGGGGGCAGGGGTCGGCTATGGCTACACCTTC
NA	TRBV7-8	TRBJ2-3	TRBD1	CASSLGQGGGTDTQYF	TGTGCCAGCAGCTTAGGACAGGGTGGGGGCACAGATACGCAGTATTTT
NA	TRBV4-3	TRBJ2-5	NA	CASSQDLTGYQETQYF	TGCGCCAGCAGCCAAGACCTCACCGGGTACCAAGAGACCCAGTACTTC
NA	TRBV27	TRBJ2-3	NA	CASSLKGSFRNTQYF	TGTGCCAGCAGTTTAAAGGGGTCCTTTAGGAATACGCAGTATTTT
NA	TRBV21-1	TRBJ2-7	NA	CASSGRDLALYEQYF	TGTGCCAGCAGCGGGCGGGACCTGGCCCTTTACGAGCAGTACTTC
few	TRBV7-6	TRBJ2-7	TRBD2	CASSLGAGAGEQYF	TGTGCCAGCAGCTTAGGGGCGGGAGCTGGCGAGCAGTACTTC
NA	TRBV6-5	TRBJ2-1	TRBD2	CASRPGGVGDEQFF	TGTGCCAGCAGACCCGGGGGGGTAGGGGATGAGCAGTTCTTC
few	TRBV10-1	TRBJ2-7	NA	CASSEFGVEQYF	TGCGCCAGCAGTGAGTTCGGGGTAGAGCAGTACTTC
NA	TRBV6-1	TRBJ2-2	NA	CASRVLELNTGELFF	TGTGCCAGCAGGGTCTTGGAGCTGAACACCGGGGAGCTGTTTTTT
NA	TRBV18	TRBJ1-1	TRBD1	CASSPDRVGYTEAFF	TGTGCCAGCTCACCGGACAGGGTGGGGTACACTGAAGCTTTCTTT
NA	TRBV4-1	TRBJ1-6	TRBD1	CASSRGQGDNSPLHF	TGCGCCAGCAGCCGTGGACAGGGCGATAATTCACCCCTCCACTTT
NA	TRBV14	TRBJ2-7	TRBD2	CASSQKRLAGAQRLEQYF	TGTGCCAGCAGCCAGAAGCGACTAGCGGGGGCCCAAAGGCTCGAGCAGTACTTC
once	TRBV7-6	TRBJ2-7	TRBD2	CASSLWVAGSHEQYF	TGTGCCAGCAGCTTATGGGTAGCGGGGTCCCACGAGCAGTACTTC